Below are 25 T cell receptor beta chains sequenced from a single sample in a study of shared clonotypes between healthy human individuals (dated by TCRdb to about 2020). Libraries were built with the immunoSEQ multiplex PCR assay. TCRdb carries this immuneACCESS record with in-frame sequences only. Its versions omit some clonotypes, under half of them owing to an unresolved V gene in the studies checked, with the rest unexplained. This sample holds approximately 1,000,000 clones; roughly 80% were observed only once. The ten largest clones add up to approximately 0.95% of the sample. Input material: memory CD4+ T cells from PBMCs. The cell subset or site label, as the study defines it: CD45RA-negative fraction. The origin of the receptors is a young man in good health. Some clones in this sample may be carry-over from other donors' samples.

This clone was seen only once. This sequence joins TRBV19 and TRBJ1-4; TRBD1 agrees at 8 bases. V shed 7 bases and J 5 bases; nucleotides not matched to a gene: 9. Per the germline V gene, CDR1 is LNHDA and CDR2 is SQIVND (reference sequence). CDR3 length equals 15 residues. The CDR3 reads CASTGRGQGNEKLFF. The CDR3 DNA is TGTGCCAGTACAGGTCGAGGACAGGGAAATGAAAAACTGTTTTTT.

This clone showed up many times. The chain is built from TRBV7-6 and TRBJ1-2; no firm D call. V was trimmed by 4 bases and J by 8 bases, leaving 20 bases between them. The CDR3 runs to 15 residues. The germline CDR1 and CDR2 sequences are SGHVS and FNYEAQ. The chain's CDR3 is CASSSEPGRPEGYTF. CDR3 DNA sequence: TGTGCCAGCAGCTCCGAACCCGGACGGCCGGAAGGCTACACCTTC.

The chain carries TRBV27 and TRBJ1-6; D perhaps matches TRBD1 (6 bases). The V gene lost 0 bases and the J gene lost 10 bases, with 16 bases spanning the gap. Germline values: CDR1 MNHEY, CDR2 SMNVEV (reference sequence). This CDR3 contains 16 residues. CDR3 in amino acids: CASSLSPQGARSPLHF. CDR3 nucleotide sequence: TGTGCCAGCAGTTTATCTCCACAGGGTGCCCGATCACCCCTCCACTTT.

The chain couples TRBV18 to TRBJ2-1, with D perhaps assigned TRBD1 or TRBD2 (5 bases each). The V end lost 4 bases, the J end lost 8 bases, and 12 bases lay between the germline ends. The germline CDR1 and CDR2 sequences are KGHSH and LQKENI. CDR3 length equals 13 residues. CDR3 coding DNA: TGTGCCAGCTCACGGGGAGTGGGGGATGAGCAGTTCTTC. It encodes CASSRGVGDEQFF.

V gene TRBV28 combines with J gene TRBJ1-2, with 8 bases that match TRBD1. Per germline, CDR1 MDHEN and CDR2 SYDVKM. This CDR3 is built from 13 residues. V lost 5 bases and J lost 7; bases outside the gene matches: 6. Written as DNA, the CDR3 is TGTGCCAGCAGTGCCGGACAGGGTCCTGGCTACACCTTC. Translating gives CASSAGQGPGYTF.

J is TRBJ2-1 and V is TRBV29-1; D possibly corresponds to TRBD2 (5 bases). Germline CDR1 reads SQVTM; CDR2 reads ANQGSEA. Trimming took 7 bases from V and 4 from J, leaving 14 bases between them. The CDR3 has 13 amino acids. CDR3 sequence reads: CSAASWEYNEQFF. The CDR3 bases are TGCAGCGCCGCATCATGGGAGTACAATGAGCAGTTCTTC.

The V gene is TRBV28, the J gene TRBJ1-2, with TRBD1 as a possible D gene (6 bases). The CDR3 sequence is 15 residues long. The germline V gene has CDR1 MDHEN and CDR2 SYDVKM. V was shortened by 5 bases and J by 5 bases, with 18 bases between the two germline ends. CDR3 sequence reads: CASSTTGRSSYGYTF. For the CDR3, the DNA is TGTGCCAGCAGTACGACAGGCCGGTCCTCTTATGGCTACACCTTC.

J is TRBJ2-2 and V is TRBV6-5; the D gene is possibly TRBD2 (5 bases). Germline V gene data show CDR1 as MNHEY and CDR2 as SVGAGI. The CDR3 is 14 residues long. The V and J ends lost 2 bases and 7 bases respectively, with 11 bases between them. This CDR3 reads CASSYGPGIGELFF. The DNA for the CDR3 is TGTGCCAGCAGTTACGGCCCGGGGATCGGGGAGCTGTTTTTT.

The V and J genes are TRBV4-3 and TRBJ2-5; possible D gene TRBD1, 6 bases. The V gene's germline CDR1 is LGHNA and CDR2 YSLEER. The CDR3 has 13 residues. Trimming shortened V by 4 bases and J by 5 bases, and 11 bases separated the two germline ends. CDR3 DNA sequence: TGCGCCAGCAGCCCAGAGCAGGGGGAGACCCAGTACTTC. As protein: CASSPEQGETQYF.

Concerning this clone itself: Given a much more abundant clone one base away, this may be a read error. The gene calls are TRBV30 and TRBJ1-2, with D unclear. The CDR3 length is 11 residues. Germline CDR1 reads GTSNPN; CDR2 reads SVGIG (reference sequence). V was trimmed by 2 bases and J by 0 bases, leaving 1 base between them. The DNA of the CDR3 is TGTGCCTGGAGTACTAACTATGGCTACACCTTC. As protein: CAWSTNYGYTF.

On this clone: It may be a read error: a sequence one base away is much more abundant. The rearrangement joins TRBV14 to TRBJ1-5; 7 bases agree with TRBD1. V shed 6 bases, J shed 5 bases, and the junction held 4 bases outside the gene matches. This CDR3 spans 13 amino acids. CDR1 SGHDN and CDR2 FVKESK come from the germline V gene. The CDR3 sequence is CASSGQGDQPQHF. The CDR3 DNA is TGTGCCAGCAGTGGTCAGGGGGATCAGCCCCAGCATTTT.

Many counts were recorded for this clone. J is TRBJ2-3 and V is TRBV18; 9 nucleotides match TRBD1. Germline V gives CDR1 KGHSH, CDR2 LQKENI. Trimming removed 3 bases from V and 3 bases from J; junction bases left unmatched: 10. The CDR3 is 17 residues long. CDR3 sequence (DNA): TGTGCCAGCTCACCCCTGGACAGGGGCGAGGTGACAGATACGCAGTATTTT. Translated, it gives CASSPLDRGEVTDTQYF.

A note on this clone: This sample includes further DNA sequences coding for the same CDR3. DNA of the CDR3: TGTGCCACCAGCAGAGAGGGAGTAAGCTACGAGCAGTACTTC. Protein sequence: CATSREGVSYEQYF. This chain joins TRBV15 and TRBJ2-7; D is possibly TRBD2 (5 bases). This CDR3 region has 14 residues. Trimming took off 0 bases at V and 3 bases at J, with 9 bases between the two ends. CDR1 LNHNV and CDR2 YYDKDF come from the germline V gene (reference sequence).

This sequence joins TRBV28 and TRBJ2-7; maybe TRBD1 (5 bases). CDR1 MDHEN and CDR2 SYDVKM come from the germline V gene. The V end lost 5 bases, the J end lost 0 bases, and 14 bases lay between the germline ends. The CDR3 loop spans 15 amino acids. This CDR3 is CASSPPGANSYEQYF. The CDR3 DNA reads TGTGCCAGCAGTCCCCCTGGGGCAAACTCCTACGAGCAGTACTTC.

V usage is TRBV10-3 and J usage is TRBJ2-7; tentatively, D is TRBD1 or TRBD2 (5 bases each). The CDR3 sequence is 12 residues long. CDR1 is ENHRY, CDR2 SYGVKD, per germline. Trimming pared 10 bases from V and 3 bases from J, leaving 13 bases between. The CDR3 here is CATGTPNYEQYF. In DNA, the CDR3 is TGTGCCACCGGGACCCCTAACTACGAGCAGTACTTC.

This clone was detected a few times. V usage is TRBV11-2 and J usage is TRBJ2-7; 9 bases align to TRBD1. Trimming cost V 1 base and J 7 bases; bases outside gene matches: 5. Per the germline V gene, CDR1 is SGHAT and CDR2 is FQNNGV. CDR3 length: 14 residues. The CDR3 nucleotides are TGTGCCAGCAGCTTAGCCGGACAGGGGAGGGAGCAGTACTTC. Its translation is CASSLAGQGREQYF. Based on the CDR3 plus reference TRBV11-2 and TRBJ2-7, the full variable domain is EAGVAQSPRYKIIEKRQSVAFWCNPISGHATLYWYQQILGQGPKLLIQFQNNGVVDDSQLPKDRFSAERLKGVDSTLKIQPAKLEDSAVYLCASSLAGQGREQYFGPGTRLTVT.

The chain links TRBV7-9 to TRBJ2-1; 14 bases line up with TRBD2. There are 16 residues in the CDR3. Trimming at V came to 5 bases and at J to 7 bases, leaving 7 bases not matched to a gene. Germline loops: CDR1 SEHNR, CDR2 FQNEAQ (reference sequence). CDR3 sequence reads: CASSKGTSGSGNEQFF. The CDR3 coding sequence is TGTGCCAGCAGCAAAGGGACTAGCGGGAGCGGGAATGAGCAGTTCTTC. The full variable domain, with the rest looked up from reference TRBV7-9 and TRBJ2-1, is DTGVSQNPRHKITKRGQNVTFRCDPISEHNRLYWYRQTLGQGPEFLTYFQNEAQLEKSRLLSDRFSAERPKGSFSTLEIQRTEQGDSAMYLCASSKGTSGSGNEQFFGPGTRLTVL.

The genes are TRBV5-1 and TRBJ2-1; 7 positions match TRBD2. CDR3 length: 15 amino acids. CDR1 is SGHRS, CDR2 YFSETQ, per germline. V dropped 4 bases and J dropped 4; count of bases not matched to a gene: 8. This CDR3 reads CASSLASGVYNEQFF. The CDR3 bases are TGCGCCAGCAGCCTTGCTAGCGGAGTATACAATGAGCAGTTCTTC.

The J gene is TRBJ1-2, the V gene TRBV2, with unresolved D. The CDR3 loop spans 14 amino acids. V lost 7 bases to trimming and J lost 3 bases, with 15 bases between them. Germline CDR1 reads SNHLY; CDR2 reads FYNNEI. The CDR3 is CASTPQTGDYGYTF. CDR3 DNA: TGTGCCAGCACTCCTCAGACCGGGGACTATGGCTACACCTTC. The full variable domain, with the rest looked up from reference TRBV2 and TRBJ1-2, is EPEVTQTPSHQVTQMGQEVILRCVPISNHLYFYWYRQILGQKVEFLVSFYNNEISEKSEIFDDQFSVERPDGSNFTLKIRSTKLEDSAMYFCASTPQTGDYGYTFGSGTRLTVV.

To note about this clone: The junction shows a germline mismatch at one end, possibly a read error. This chain joins TRBV5-1 and TRBJ1-1; D gene uncertain. CDR3 length: 14 residues. Germline CDR1 is SGHRS and CDR2 is YFSETQ. This CDR3 reads CASSLDWSNTGAFF. Written as DNA, the CDR3 is TGCGCCAGCAGCTTGGATTGGTCGAACACTGGAGCTTTCTTT.

CDR3 nucleotides: TGTGCCAGTACCTCTCGCTACAGGGGGAATAGCAACGAGCAGTACTTC. Translating gives CASTSRYRGNSNEQYF. The chain employs TRBV19 and TRBJ2-7; 8 nucleotides match TRBD1. Looked up from germline, CDR1 is LNHDA and CDR2 is SQIVND (reference sequence). V shed 7 bases, J shed 5 bases, and the junction held 16 bases outside the gene matches. The CDR3 loop spans 16 amino acids.

The rearrangement joins TRBV27 to TRBJ1-5; 9 nucleotides line up with TRBD1. The CDR3 is 16 amino acids. Looked up from germline, CDR1 is MNHEY and CDR2 is SMNVEV (reference sequence). V gave up 6 bases and J gave up 1 base; unmatched junction bases: 7. CDR3 sequence (DNA): TGTGCCAGCAGGAAACAGGGGGCGCCAAGCAATCAGCCCCAGCATTTT. Its protein product is CASRKQGAPSNQPQHF.

The rearrangement links TRBV18 to TRBJ2-1; TRBD2 matches 7 bases. V shed 6 bases, J shed 7 bases, and the junction held 6 bases outside the gene matches. Germline V lookup: CDR1 KGHSH, CDR2 LQKENI. This CDR3 is built from 13 residues. CDR3 DNA sequence: TGTGCCAGCTCGGGTGACGGGGGGAATGAGCAGTTCTTC. It yields the protein CASSGDGGNEQFF.

V usage is TRBV29-1 and J usage is TRBJ2-7; D not resolved. The CDR3 runs 13 residues. V dropped 6 bases and J dropped 1 base, with 13 bases sitting between them. Looked up from germline, CDR1 is SQVTM and CDR2 is ANQGSEA. The chain's CDR3 is CSVQSGPSYEQYF. The CDR3 DNA reads TGCAGCGTACAGTCAGGACCTTCCTACGAGCAGTACTTC.

The V call is TRBV9, the J call TRBJ2-7, with 7 positions matching TRBD1. Looked up from germline, CDR1 is SGDLS and CDR2 is YYNGEE. The CDR3 spans 17 residues. Trimming at V came to 0 bases and at J to 2 bases, leaving 11 bases not matched to a gene. The CDR3 DNA reads TGTGCCAGCAGCGTAGGACAGGGCAGGGGAGTTACCTACGAGCAGTACTTC. Translating gives CASSVGQGRGVTYEQYF.